This T cell receptor beta chain was found in a study of blood T cell repertoires in COVID-19. V shed 0 bases and J shed 1 base, with 7 bases lying between them. This CDR3 spans 14 amino acids. CDR1 and CDR2 from the germline V gene are SGHNT and YYREEE (reference sequence). Participants' reported clinical history set cohort assignment. Recovered status in Cohort 3 required two negative PCRs, clearance, or symptom resolution. Profiled with immunoSEQ multiplex PCR; TCRdb holds only in-frame clones, not every one. The sample lists around 290,000 clones; around 90% were seen once. The receptor was isolated from a woman in her 30s who had recovered from COVID-19. This chain connects TRBV5-4 to TRBJ1-1, with D hard to call. Sample: PBMCs or T cells enriched from blood (not recorded which). The CDR3 protein is CASSLGVSNTEAFF. CDR3 in DNA: TGTGCCAGCAGCTTGGGAGTCTCGAACACTGAAGCTTTCTTT.